The rows below give T cell receptor beta chains drawn from one sample of a study of T cells in Graves' hyperthyroidism and ophthalmopathy. TCRdb independently ran MiXCR on the multiplex PCR reads; one entry per CDR3 protein. Among fewer than 350,000 distinct CDR3 sequences listed, about a sixth were seen once. The sequenced sample consisted of blood. These TCRs come from a middle-aged woman with Graves' ophthalmopathy. Each CDR3 is given with its conserved first and last residue. The order of the fields is CDR3 protein, J gene, V gene.

CDR3: CASSMRLAVETQYF; J: TRBJ2-5; V: TRBV3-1
CDR3: CATSNNQPQLF; J: TRBJ1-5; V: TRBV6-5
CDR3: CAGSYGGQGWETQYF; J: TRBJ2-5; V: TRBV6-5
CDR3: CASSRRDRGVPEQYF; J: TRBJ2-7; V: TRBV7-2
CDR3: CSARIRVAFF; J: TRBJ1-1; V: TRBV20-1
CDR3: CASSLVGTVNEQFF; J: TRBJ2-1; V: TRBV11-1
CDR3: CASSRGTGLNKYGYTF; J: TRBJ1-2; V: TRBV3-1
CDR3: CATSDLRQDADTQYF; J: TRBJ2-3; V: TRBV24-1
CDR3: CASSSSGTASYEQYF; J: TRBJ2-7; V: TRBV28
CDR3: CASSHSAGAQAFF; J: TRBJ1-1; V: TRBV27
CDR3: CSAWSGREPYEQYF; J: TRBJ2-7; V: TRBV20-1
CDR3: CATSDTGQGINQPQHF; J: TRBJ1-5; V: TRBV24-1
CDR3: CAWSVLGNEQYF; J: TRBJ2-7; V: TRBV30
CDR3: CASSSRLAGAGELFF; J: TRBJ2-2; V: TRBV12-3/TRBV12-4
CDR3: CASSFAGQGYSGNTIYF; J: TRBJ1-3; V: TRBV12-3/TRBV12-4
CDR3: CASSAGRNQPQHF; J: TRBJ1-5; V: TRBV4-1
CDR3: CASSLLGRDEQYF; J: TRBJ2-7; V: TRBV7-6
CDR3: CASSEIRAVPLLYF; J: TRBJ2-3; V: TRBV27